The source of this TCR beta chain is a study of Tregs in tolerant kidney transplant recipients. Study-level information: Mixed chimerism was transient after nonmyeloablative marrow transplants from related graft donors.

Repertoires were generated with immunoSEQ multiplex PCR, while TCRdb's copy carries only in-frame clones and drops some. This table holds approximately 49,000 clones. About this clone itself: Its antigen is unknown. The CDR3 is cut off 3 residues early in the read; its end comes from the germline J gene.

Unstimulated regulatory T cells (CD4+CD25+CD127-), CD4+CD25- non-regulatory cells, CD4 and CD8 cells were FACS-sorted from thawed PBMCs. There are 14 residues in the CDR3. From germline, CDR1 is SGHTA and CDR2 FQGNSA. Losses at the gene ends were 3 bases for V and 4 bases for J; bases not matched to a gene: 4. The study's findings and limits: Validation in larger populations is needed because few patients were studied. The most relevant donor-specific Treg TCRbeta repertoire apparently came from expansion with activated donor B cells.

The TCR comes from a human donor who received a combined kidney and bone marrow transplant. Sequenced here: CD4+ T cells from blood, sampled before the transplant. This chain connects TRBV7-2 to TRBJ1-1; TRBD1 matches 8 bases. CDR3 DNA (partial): TGTGCCAGCAGCTTGACAGGGGTGCCCACTGAA. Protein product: CASSLTGVPTE. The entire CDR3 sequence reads CASSLTGVPTEAFF.